The 14 T cell receptor beta chains listed next were all sequenced from one sample in a study of T cells in Graves' hyperthyroidism and ophthalmopathy. Template material for amplifying TCR beta CDR3 regions consisted of RNA transcripts. The TCR CDR3 first-round RT-PCR relied on the HTBI primer set. One entry per CDR3 protein results from TCRdb running MiXCR on the multiplex PCR reads. This table holds 490,000 or so distinct CDR3 sequences, about 20% found once. The sample was blood. These receptors all come from a man aged 35-49 years with Graves' ophthalmopathy.

This clonotype was counted a few times. The rearrangement uses TRBV12-3 or TRBV12-4 and TRBJ1-1, with D possibly matching TRBD1 (5 bases). CDR3 length equals 15 residues. V was pared by 6 bases and J by 2 bases, with 16 bases between. CDR3 sequence: CASRLNGAGNTEAFF. CDR3 nucleotide sequence: TGTGCCAGCAGATTGAACGGGGCCGGAAACACTGAAGCTTTCTTT.

This clonotype has more than one count but fewer than ten. The rearrangement uses TRBV27 and TRBJ1-2; 7 bases agree with TRBD1. The V and J ends lost 6 bases and 4 bases, in that order; junction bases with no gene match: 20. This CDR3 spans 18 amino acids. Germline V gene sequence: CDR1 MNHEY, CDR2 SMNVEV (reference sequence). The CDR3 sequence is CASRGAWTGSVNSYGYTF. DNA of the CDR3: TGTGCCAGCAGGGGGGCATGGACAGGATCCGTAAATTCCTATGGCTACACCTTC.

This clonotype was recorded many times. The chain couples TRBV6-2 or TRBV6-3 to TRBJ1-2; D unresolved. The V and J ends lost 4 bases and 8 bases respectively, with 17 bases between them. CDR3 size: 14 residues. CDR1 and CDR2 (germline): MNHEY, SVGEGT. The CDR3 is CASSSEGFFSGYTF. The CDR3, as DNA: TGTGCCAGCAGTTCAGAGGGTTTTTTTTCCGGCTACACCTTC.

This sequence joins TRBV9 and TRBJ1-1, with D possibly being TRBD1 (6 bases). The V end was cut by 3 bases, the J end by 7 bases, with 19 bases between. Germline values: CDR1 SGDLS, CDR2 YYNGEE. The CDR3 extends over 15 amino acids. CDR3 coding DNA: TGTGCCAGCAGCGCCAACATGGGGGGCGTTGATGAAGCTTTCTTT. This sequence encodes CASSANMGGVDEAFF.

The J gene is TRBJ1-3, the V gene TRBV6-2 or TRBV6-3, with a possible D match to TRBD1 (5 bases). Germline V gene sequence: CDR1 MNHEY, CDR2 SVGEGT. The V and J ends lost 4 bases and 0 bases respectively, with 13 bases between them. This CDR3 spans 16 amino acids. CDR3 amino acids: CASSFGAVHSGNTIYF. The CDR3 coding sequence is TGTGCCAGCAGTTTCGGGGCAGTACACTCTGGAAACACCATATATTTT.

This clonotype appeared a few times. This chain connects TRBV7-8 to TRBJ1-3, with D unclear. The CDR3 is 17 residues long. Germline V gives CDR1 SGHVS, CDR2 FQNEAQ. V lost 1 base and J 0 bases, leaving 13 bases between the germline ends. The CDR3 reads CASSLVSGSSSGNTIYF. The CDR3 DNA reads TGTGCCAGCAGCTTAGTGTCCGGGTCTAGCTCTGGAAACACCATATATTTT. Together with reference TRBV7-8 and TRBJ1-3, the CDR3 gives the full variable domain: GAGVSQSPRYKVAKRGQDVALRCDPISGHVSLFWYQQALGQGPEFLTYFQNEAQLDKSGLPSDRFFAERPEGSVSTLKIQRTQQEDSAVYLCASSLVSGSSSGNTIYFGEGSWLTVV.

With respect to this clonotype: Possible read error: a much larger clone is one base away. The rearrangement links TRBV2 to TRBJ2-2; no firm D call. The germline V gene encodes CDR1 SNHLY and CDR2 FYNNEI. CDR3 length equals 11 residues. Trimming pared 4 bases from V and 9 bases from J, leaving 6 bases between. For the CDR3, the DNA is TGTGCCAGCAGTGTGGCCCGGGAGCTGTTTTTT. Translating gives CASSVARELFF.

V usage is TRBV29-1 and J usage is TRBJ2-3, with 8 nucleotides matching TRBD2. CDR1 is SQVTM, CDR2 ANQGSEA, per germline. V trimming: 4 bases; J trimming: 5 bases; junction bases outside the gene matches: 2. The CDR3 contains 12 residues. CDR3 loop: CSVGRGGDTQYF. CDR3 nucleotides: TGCAGCGTTGGCCGGGGGGGAGATACGCAGTATTTT.

The sample holds a few counts of this clonotype. The chain combines TRBV18 with TRBJ2-5; tentative D call: TRBD1 (6 bases). Germline lookup yields CDR1 KGHSH and CDR2 LQKENI. V lost 4 bases, J lost 3 bases, and 9 bases lay in between. The CDR3 is 13 amino acids. The CDR3: CASSQRQEETQYF. As DNA, the CDR3 is TGTGCCAGCTCACAGCGACAGGAAGAGACCCAGTACTTC. Looking up the rest from reference TRBV18 and TRBJ2-5 gives the full variable domain: NAGVMQNPRHLVRRRGQEARLRCSPMKGHSHVYWYRQLPEEGLKFMVYLQKENIIDESGMPKERFSAEFPKEGPSILRIQQVVRGDSAAYFCASSQRQEETQYFGPGTRLLVL.

This rearrangement joins TRBV25-1 to TRBJ1-6; D perhaps matches TRBD1 (6 bases). The germline gives CDR1 MGHDK, CDR2 SYGVNS. Trimming cost V 3 bases and J 0 bases, with 12 bases left between them. The CDR3 runs to 17 residues. The CDR3 protein is CASSEPTGSSYNSPLHF. The CDR3, as DNA: TGTGCCAGCAGTGAGCCAACAGGGAGCTCCTATAATTCACCCCTCCACTTT.

In its sample, this clonotype was seen many times. V usage is TRBV2 and J usage is TRBJ2-7, with 7 bases that match TRBD1. In germline, CDR1 is SNHLY, CDR2 FYNNEI. J gave up 6 bases and V 5 bases, and 4 bases lay outside the gene matches. This CDR3 has 12 amino acids. The CDR3 DNA reads TGTGCCAGCAGTAACAGGGGTGGCGAGCAGTACTTC. As protein: CASSNRGGEQYF.

This clonotype was counted only a few times. The DNA of the CDR3 is TGCGCCAGCAGCTTGGCCCTAGCGGGGGGCCATGAGCAGTTCTTC. Translating gives CASSLALAGGHEQFF. This sequence joins TRBV5-1 and TRBJ2-1, with 11 bases aligning to TRBD2. Germline CDR1 reads SGHRS; CDR2 reads YFSETQ. The CDR3 is made up of 15 amino acids. V gave up 0 bases and J gave up 8 bases; unmatched junction bases: 4. Full variable domain (remainder filled in from reference TRBV5-1 and TRBJ2-1): KAGVTQTPRYLIKTRGQQVTLSCSPISGHRSVSWYQQTPGQGLQFLFEYFSETQRNKGNFPGRFSGRQFSNSRSEMNVSTLELGDSALYLCASSLALAGGHEQFFGPGTRLTVL.

The chain is built from TRBV3-1 and TRBJ2-1, with TRBD2 matching 9 bases. Germline CDR1 is LGHDT and CDR2 is YNNKEL (reference sequence). V was clipped by 0 bases and J by 10 bases; unmatched bases: 10. The CDR3 extends over 16 amino acids. The CDR3 nucleotides are TGTGCCAGCAGCCAAGATATTGGCGGGGGGGCGGGGGAGCAGTTCTTC. Residues: CASSQDIGGGAGEQFF.

This clonotype was recorded many times. V is TRBV28 and J is TRBJ1-4, with D possibly matching TRBD1 (6 bases). In germline, CDR1 is MDHEN, CDR2 SYDVKM. This CDR3 is 14 amino acids long. The V end was cut by 3 bases, the J end by 5 bases, with 10 bases between. CDR3 amino acids: CASSFGQGNEKLFF. In nucleotides, the CDR3 is TGTGCCAGCAGTTTCGGGCAGGGGAATGAAAAACTGTTTTTT.